A single sample is the source of the 3 T cell receptor beta chains below, sequenced in a study of CD8 T cells in ankylosing spondylitis. MiXCR, run by TCRdb on the 5' RACE reads, gives a single entry per CDR3 protein. The sample holds about 88,000 distinct CDR3 sequences; roughly 30% are singletons and the top ten take about 60%. Material for sequencing was blood, either unsorted or a sorted T cell fraction (not recorded which). The receptors shown here come from a male donor with ankylosing spondylitis or in good health (not recorded which).

This clonotype was picked up a small number of times. V and J are TRBV10-3 and TRBJ2-1, with 10 bases fitting TRBD2. Per the germline V gene, CDR1 is ENHRY and CDR2 is SYGVKD. The trim removed 4 bases at V and 3 bases at J, leaving 3 bases unmatched. The CDR3 loop spans 15 amino acids. CDR3 protein: CAISAGLAVYNEQFF. CDR3 coding DNA: TGTGCCATCAGTGCAGGACTAGCGGTCTACAATGAGCAGTTCTTC.

This clonotype appeared a few times. The V and J genes are TRBV27 and TRBJ1-6; D may be TRBD1 (6 bases). The CDR3 covers 15 residues. V gave up 5 bases and J gave up 8 bases, with 16 bases separating them. The germline V gene has CDR1 MNHEY and CDR2 SMNVEV (reference sequence). The DNA for the CDR3 is TGTGCCAGCAGTCTCCAGGGGTCTTTTTATTCACCCCTCCACTTT. Translation: CASSLQGSFYSPLHF.

CDR3 coding DNA: TGTGCCAGCAGTTTGGCGGGAGGGAGCAATGAGCAGTTCTTC. Protein: CASSLAGGSNEQFF. V is TRBV6-5 and J is TRBJ2-1; 9 nucleotides match TRBD2. V shed 4 bases, J shed 6 bases, and the junction held 4 bases outside the gene matches. Germline assignment: CDR1 MNHEY and CDR2 SVGAGI. CDR3 length equals 14 residues.